These T cell receptor beta chains were read from a single sample in a study of shared clonotypes between healthy human individuals. Sequenced by immunoSEQ multiplex PCR; TCRdb stores in-frame clones only, minus some. This sample has about 520,000 clones; roughly 80% occur once, and the top ten carry 9.5% to 15%. The sample consisted of PBMCs. These receptors were collected from a woman aged 40 to 50 in good health. Some clones in this sample may be carry-over from other donors' samples. CDR3s include the opening cysteine and the closing phenylalanine or tryptophan. Fields, in order: J gene, CDR3 length, clone size, V gene, D gene, CDR3 DNA, CDR3 protein. The D gene is left open where the match is weak. Clone size is not always given. Where it is, it says once, few, many or a class for expanded clones.

TRBJ2-1,17,NA,TRBV5-4,NA,TGTGCCAGCAACCTTCTTGGGGGTAGCTCCTCCTACAATGAGCAGTTCTTC,CASNLLGGSSSYNEQFF
TRBJ2-2,16,few,TRBV25-1,NA,TGTGCCAGCAGTGAATACGATGGGACTAACACCGGGGAGCTGTTTTTT,CASSEYDGTNTGELFF
TRBJ1-2,13,few,TRBV7-2,NA,TGTGCCAGCACGACAACCGAAAACTATGGCTACACCTTC,CASTTTENYGYTF
TRBJ2-7,14,NA,TRBV7-2,TRBD2,TGTGCCAGCAGCTCCCAAGGACTAGTAGACGAGCAGTACTTC,CASSSQGLVDEQYF
TRBJ1-3,18,NA,TRBV11-2,NA,TGTGCCAGCAGTCGAATTTCCAGCTTCAGGGGCGCTGGAAACACCATATATTTT,CASSRISSFRGAGNTIYF
TRBJ2-5,15,NA,TRBV7-9,NA,TGTGCCAGCAGCTTAATTGTCGGGGGCCAAGAGACCCAGTACTTC,CASSLIVGGQETQYF
TRBJ2-7,15,NA,TRBV11-2,NA,TGTGCCAGCAGCTTAGATTCCCAGGGGTACTACGAGCAGTACTTC,CASSLDSQGYYEQYF
TRBJ2-5,14,NA,TRBV11-3,NA,TGTGCCAGCAGCTTATCCGGCTTAGAAGAGACCCAGTACTTC,CASSLSGLEETQYF
TRBJ2-5,14,NA,TRBV5-1,NA,TGCGCCAGCAGCCCGGGACGGTTACAAGAGACCCAGTACTTC,CASSPGRLQETQYF
TRBJ1-2,14,NA,TRBV6-6,TRBD1,TGTGCCAGCCTCAGGGGGGGGCAAAACTATGGCTACACCTTC,CASLRGGQNYGYTF
TRBJ2-3,15,NA,TRBV11-3,NA,TGTGCCAGCAGCTTAGGTGGGGCAGGGACAGATACGCAGTATTTT,CASSLGGAGTDTQYF
TRBJ2-5,14,few,TRBV18,TRBD2,TGTGCCAGCTCACGGTCTCGGGGGGGAGAGACCCAGTACTTC,CASSRSRGGETQYF
TRBJ2-5,12,NA,TRBV29-1,NA,NA,CSVELFFGTQYF
TRBJ1-4,11,NA,TRBV28,TRBD1,TGTGCCAGCGGGGACAGGAGAAAACTGTTTTTT,CASGDRRKLFF
TRBJ1-1,13,NA,TRBV5-1,TRBD1,TGCGCCAGCAGCTTGGTAGGGGGCGCTGAAGCTTTCTTT,CASSLVGGAEAFF
TRBJ1-1,14,NA,TRBV5-4,TRBD1,TGTGCCAGCAGCAGGGGACAGCCGAACACTGAAGCTTTCTTT,CASSRGQPNTEAFF
TRBJ2-1,14,NA,TRBV14,NA,TGTGCCAGCAGCCCCCTTCGCTCCTACAATGAGCAGTTCTTC,CASSPLRSYNEQFF
TRBJ1-1,14,NA,TRBV19,NA,TGTGCCAGTAGTAGTCAGGGTTCGGACACTGAAGCTTTCTTT,CASSSQGSDTEAFF
TRBJ1-1,16,NA,TRBV18,NA,TGTGCCAGCTCACCACAGGCAGGACACTCGAACACTGAAGCTTTCTTT,CASSPQAGHSNTEAFF
TRBJ2-1,13,NA,TRBV27,NA,TGTGCCAGCAGCCCGACGTTTATCCATGAGCAGTTCTTC,CASSPTFIHEQFF
TRBJ2-7,16,NA,TRBV7-9,TRBD2,TGTGCCAGCAGCTTATACGGTACTAGCGGGAGATACGAGCAGTACTTC,CASSLYGTSGRYEQYF
TRBJ2-7,16,NA,TRBV7-2,TRBD2,TGTGCCAGCAGCTCCCGGACTAGCGGGAGGCAAGACGAGCAGTACTTC,CASSSRTSGRQDEQYF
TRBJ1-5,13,once,TRBV27,NA,TGTGCCAGCAGTTTAAGCGGGAATCAGCCCCAGCATTTT,CASSLSGNQPQHF
TRBJ1-4,12,few,TRBV9,NA,TGTGCCAGCAGCGTACAAGGTGAAAAACTGTTTTTT,CASSVQGEKLFF
TRBJ2-7,19,NA,TRBV10-3,TRBD2,TGTGCCATCAGTGAGGCCCCTGACTCGTGGACTAGCGGGAGTAACGAGCAGTACTTC,CAISEAPDSWTSGSNEQYF
TRBJ2-2,15,NA,TRBV5-4,TRBD2,TGTGCCAGCAGCTTGTTAGCGGGGAACACCGGGGAGCTGTTTTTT,CASSLLAGNTGELFF
TRBJ1-5,12,NA,TRBV28,NA,TGTGCCAGCACCCCTTCTATGCAGCCCCAGCATTTT,CASTPSMQPQHF
TRBJ2-5,14,NA,TRBV15,NA,TGTGCCACCAGCGGAAGGGACGGGAAAGAGACCCAGTACTTC,CATSGRDGKETQYF
TRBJ2-2,15,many,TRBV7-3,TRBD1,TGTGCCAGCAGCTTAGGGGACAGAAACACCGGGGAGCTGTTTTTT,CASSLGDRNTGELFF
TRBJ2-3,15,NA,TRBV30,TRBD1,TGTGCCTGGAGTGGGCACAGGGGGCCCACAGATACGCAGTATTTT,CAWSGHRGPTDTQYF
TRBJ2-1,15,few,TRBV21-1,NA,TGTGCCAGCAGCAGCAGGGATGCTTTCCACAATGAGCAGTTCTTC,CASSSRDAFHNEQFF
TRBJ2-3,15,NA,TRBV29-1,TRBD2,TGCAGCGTTGAACGGCTAGCGGATGGGGCAGATACGCAGTATTTT,CSVERLADGADTQYF
TRBJ2-1,12,NA,TRBV19,NA,TGTGCCAGTAGTACTGGGTACAATGAGCAGTTCTTC,CASSTGYNEQFF
TRBJ2-1,14,NA,TRBV2,NA,TGTGCCAGCAGTAGGGCGCTTTCCTACAATGAGCAGTTCTTC,CASSRALSYNEQFF
TRBJ2-7,14,NA,TRBV7-2,NA,TGTGCCAGCAGCTTAGCGCGATACAGTCCCGAGCAGTACTTC,CASSLARYSPEQYF
TRBJ1-5,13,few,TRBV7-2,NA,TGTGCCAGCAGCTTAGGAGGTTATCAGCCCCAGCATTTT,CASSLGGYQPQHF
TRBJ1-2,14,NA,TRBV19,NA,TGTGCCAGTAGTATATCCGGAGTACGGTATGGCTACACCTTC,CASSISGVRYGYTF